The text below deals with one T cell receptor beta chain. The data stem from a study of blood T cell repertoires in COVID-19. Study-wide context: Collection of acute and convalescent COVID-19 samples took place in the United States, Italy and Spain.

The CDR3 is 15 amino acids. Germline CDR1 SGHKS, CDR2 YYEKEE (reference sequence). Trimming took 2 bases from V and 0 from J, leaving 12 bases between them. Sequenced by immunoSEQ multiplex PCR; TCRdb stores in-frame clones only, minus some. The sample carries approximately 200,000 clones, roughly 83% recorded once. Sequences were obtained from PBMCs or T cells enriched from blood (not recorded which). The sequence was obtained from a woman in her thirties or forties with acute COVID-19. The chain links TRBV5-5 to TRBJ2-7; D ambiguous. DNA of the CDR3: TGTGCCAGCAGCTTATTCCTAACAGACTCCTACGAGCAGTACTTC. Protein product: CASSLFLTDSYEQYF.